This TCR beta chain was recorded in a study of human T cells and chemical hapten exposure. Background on the study: Per-sample TCR yield variation was attributed mainly to small pooled library volume differences. Findings of the study overall: In comparison with controls, expanded TCRs gave rise to a significantly larger number of large CDR3 similarity clusters. Having alopecia, donors may respond immunologically unlike healthy people.

Germline V gives CDR1 MNHEY, CDR2 SMNVEV (reference sequence). The CDR3 covers 13 residues. One entry per CDR3 protein results from TCRdb running MiXCR on the RACE reads. This sample has fewer than 80,000 distinct CDR3 sequences, with about 9.3% found just once. Time point reported: patch test 2, 6 weeks after DPC sensitization. Stated treatment: therapeutic diphenylcyclopropenone sensitization with weekly scalp DPC. Remarks on this clonotype: Its cognate antigen is unknown. One junction end disagrees with the germline gene, perhaps due to a read error.

The clonotype comes from a woman in her forties or fifties with alopecia areata. Some clones in this sample may be carry-over from other donors' samples. This specimen consisted of whole blood, obtained in connection with sensitization to the hapten diphenylcyclopropenone (DPC). This chain joins TRBV27 and TRBJ2-3; D gene uncertain. CDR3 sequence: CASSLWSTDTQYF. The CDR3, as DNA: TGTGCCAGTAGTTTATGGTCCACAGATACGCAGTATTTT.